The rows below give T cell receptor beta chains drawn from one sample of a study of T cell responses to AZD1222 COVID-19 vaccine. TCRdb keeps only in-frame clones here, not all; method: immunoSEQ multiplex PCR. This table holds about 55,000 clones, about 80% found once. Sequenced here: peripheral blood, sampled 28 days after the second AZD1222 dose. The receptors here all came from an adult who received the AZD1222 COVID-19 vaccine. The CDR3 runs from the conserved cysteine through the conserved F or W. A D gene is named only where the DNA matches it firmly. Clone size is shown for a subset of rows, as once, few, many or a class of expanded clone.

D gene: NA; V gene: TRBV21-1; J gene: TRBJ1-1; clone size: NA; CDR3 length: 13; CDR3 protein: CASSRRGEGEAFF; CDR3 DNA: TGTGCCAGCTCCAGGAGGGGGGAGGGTGAAGCTTTCTTT
D gene: NA; V gene: TRBV5-6; J gene: TRBJ1-5; clone size: few; CDR3 length: 13; CDR3 protein: CASSLGLNQPQHF; CDR3 DNA: TGTGCCAGCAGCTTGGGACTAAATCAGCCCCAGCATTTT
D gene: NA; V gene: TRBV4-2; J gene: TRBJ2-1; clone size: NA; CDR3 length: 17; CDR3 protein: CASSLHRGSTLGDEQFF; CDR3 DNA: TGTGCCAGCAGCCTCCACAGAGGTAGTACCCTCGGTGATGAGCAGTTCTTC
D gene: NA; V gene: TRBV10-3; J gene: TRBJ1-3; clone size: once; CDR3 length: 16; CDR3 protein: CAISDRGPNSGNTIYF; CDR3 DNA: TGTGCCATCAGTGACAGGGGACCCAACTCTGGAAACACCATATATTTT
D gene: NA; V gene: TRBV5-1; J gene: TRBJ1-6; clone size: NA; CDR3 length: 16; CDR3 protein: CASSLAGVNYNSPLHF; CDR3 DNA: TGCGCCAGCAGCTTGGCCGGGGTAAACTATAATTCACCCCTCCACTTT
D gene: TRBD1; V gene: TRBV6-2/TRBV6-3; J gene: TRBJ1-5; clone size: NA; CDR3 length: 14; CDR3 protein: CASSGQGGIQPQHF; CDR3 DNA: TGTGCCAGCAGTGGGCAGGGGGGAATTCAGCCCCAGCATTTT
D gene: TRBD1; V gene: TRBV28; J gene: TRBJ2-7; clone size: NA; CDR3 length: 14; CDR3 protein: CASSETGAYYEQYF; CDR3 DNA: TGTGCCAGCAGCGAGACAGGGGCCTATTACGAGCAGTACTTC
D gene: NA; V gene: TRBV5-1; J gene: TRBJ1-1; clone size: NA; CDR3 length: 14; CDR3 protein: CASSLAQENTEAFF; CDR3 DNA: TGCGCCAGCAGCCTCGCACAGGAGAACACTGAAGCTTTCTTT
D gene: NA; V gene: TRBV12-3/TRBV12-4; J gene: TRBJ1-5; clone size: NA; CDR3 length: 13; CDR3 protein: CASSSHDNQPQHF; CDR3 DNA: TGTGCCAGCAGTTCACATGACAATCAGCCCCAGCATTTT
D gene: TRBD2; V gene: TRBV3-1/TRBV3-2; J gene: TRBJ2-3; clone size: NA; CDR3 length: 20; CDR3 protein: CASSQENSWSSGGFTDTQYF; CDR3 DNA: TGTGCCAGCAGCCAAGAGAATTCGTGGTCTAGCGGGGGATTCACAGATACGCAGTATTTT
D gene: NA; V gene: TRBV14; J gene: TRBJ1-4; clone size: NA; CDR3 length: 14; CDR3 protein: CASSLLGVNEKLFF; CDR3 DNA: TGTGCCAGCAGCCTCCTCGGAGTTAATGAAAAACTGTTTTTT
D gene: NA; V gene: TRBV5-1; J gene: TRBJ1-2; clone size: NA; CDR3 length: 14; CDR3 protein: CASSLLQGNYGYTF; CDR3 DNA: TGCGCCAGCAGCTTACTACAGGGAAACTATGGCTACACCTTC
D gene: NA; V gene: TRBV7-2; J gene: TRBJ1-2; clone size: NA; CDR3 length: 14; CDR3 protein: CASSLVTAGEGYTF; CDR3 DNA: TGTGCCAGCAGCTTAGTTACGGCAGGGGAAGGCTACACCTTC
D gene: NA; V gene: TRBV28; J gene: TRBJ1-5; clone size: NA; CDR3 length: 13; CDR3 protein: CASSWGPNQPQHF; CDR3 DNA: TGTGCCAGCAGTTGGGGCCCCAATCAGCCCCAGCATTTT
D gene: NA; V gene: TRBV29-1; J gene: TRBJ2-7; clone size: once; CDR3 length: 13; CDR3 protein: CSVEVGLAREQYF; CDR3 DNA: TGCAGCGTTGAAGTAGGCCTAGCGCGCGAGCAGTACTTC
D gene: NA; V gene: TRBV5-4; J gene: TRBJ2-1; clone size: NA; CDR3 length: 16; CDR3 protein: CASSSHRTDTYNEQFF; CDR3 DNA: TGTGCCAGCAGCAGTCATCGGACGGACACCTACAATGAGCAGTTCTTC
D gene: NA; V gene: TRBV7-2; J gene: TRBJ1-1; clone size: NA; CDR3 length: 13; CDR3 protein: CASSPRGRTEAFF; CDR3 DNA: TGTGCCAGCAGCCCCCGAGGTCGCACTGAAGCTTTCTTT
D gene: NA; V gene: TRBV9; J gene: TRBJ2-2; clone size: NA; CDR3 length: 17; CDR3 protein: CASSVGGSTRATGELFF; CDR3 DNA: TGTGCCAGCAGCGTAGGGGGATCTACCAGGGCCACCGGGGAGCTGTTTTTT
D gene: TRBD1; V gene: TRBV19; J gene: TRBJ1-5; clone size: NA; CDR3 length: 15; CDR3 protein: CASTRQGAGNQPQHF; CDR3 DNA: TGTGCCAGTACCAGACAGGGGGCTGGCAATCAGCCCCAGCATTTT
D gene: NA; V gene: TRBV28; J gene: TRBJ1-6; clone size: NA; CDR3 length: 14; CDR3 protein: CASSLGGYNSPLHF; CDR3 DNA: TGTGCCAGCAGTTTGGGCGGGTATAATTCACCCCTCCACTTT
D gene: NA; V gene: TRBV5-6; J gene: TRBJ1-3; clone size: once; CDR3 length: 14; CDR3 protein: CASSLVRAGNTIYF; CDR3 DNA: TGTGCCAGCAGCTTGGTTCGGGCTGGAAACACCATATATTTT
D gene: NA; V gene: TRBV19; J gene: TRBJ1-2; clone size: once; CDR3 length: 11; CDR3 protein: CASGTDYGYTF; CDR3 DNA: TGTGCCAGCGGGACGGACTATGGCTACACCTTC
D gene: NA; V gene: TRBV19; J gene: TRBJ1-1; clone size: NA; CDR3 length: 14; CDR3 protein: CASSLGQSGTEAFF; CDR3 DNA: TGTGCCAGTAGTCTCGGACAGTCCGGCACTGAAGCTTTCTTT
D gene: TRBD2; V gene: TRBV24-1; J gene: TRBJ2-2; clone size: NA; CDR3 length: 16; CDR3 protein: CATSDRLAVNTGELFF; CDR3 DNA: TGTGCCACCAGTGATCGACTAGCGGTTAACACCGGGGAGCTGTTTTTT
D gene: TRBD1; V gene: TRBV5-1; J gene: TRBJ1-5; clone size: once; CDR3 length: 15; CDR3 protein: CASSLDLDRHQPQHF; CDR3 DNA: TGCGCCAGCAGCTTGGATCTGGACAGGCATCAGCCCCAGCATTTT
D gene: NA; V gene: TRBV3-1/TRBV3-2; J gene: TRBJ1-5; clone size: NA; CDR3 length: 12; CDR3 protein: CASSSGNQPQHF; CDR3 DNA: TGTGCCAGCAGTTCTGGGAATCAGCCCCAGCATTTT
D gene: NA; V gene: TRBV6-5; J gene: TRBJ2-1; clone size: NA; CDR3 length: 14; CDR3 protein: CATRLGSSYNEQFF; CDR3 DNA: TGTGCCACCCGACTCGGCAGCTCCTACAATGAGCAGTTCTTC
D gene: TRBD2; V gene: TRBV5-1; J gene: TRBJ2-1; clone size: NA; CDR3 length: 15; CDR3 protein: CASSLLAGSYNEQFF; CDR3 DNA: TGCGCCAGCAGCTTACTAGCGGGGAGCTACAATGAGCAGTTCTTC
D gene: NA; V gene: TRBV11-2; J gene: TRBJ2-2; clone size: NA; CDR3 length: 16; CDR3 protein: CASSLVAGPGTGELFF; CDR3 DNA: TGTGCCAGCAGCTTAGTTGCGGGGCCGGGCACCGGGGAGCTGTTTTTT
D gene: NA; V gene: TRBV7-2; J gene: TRBJ1-6; clone size: NA; CDR3 length: 14; CDR3 protein: CASSLVPSGSPLHF; CDR3 DNA: TGTGCCAGCAGCTTAGTTCCGTCGGGATCACCCCTCCACTTT
D gene: NA; V gene: TRBV5-4; J gene: TRBJ2-5; clone size: NA; CDR3 length: 14; CDR3 protein: CASRRGTTKETQYF; CDR3 DNA: TGTGCCAGCAGGCGCGGGACCACCAAAGAGACCCAGTACTTC
D gene: NA; V gene: TRBV11-2; J gene: TRBJ2-1; clone size: NA; CDR3 length: 13; CDR3 protein: CASSPSRYNEQFF; CDR3 DNA: TGTGCCAGCAGCCCCTCTAGGTACAATGAGCAGTTCTTC
D gene: NA; V gene: TRBV6-5; J gene: TRBJ2-1; clone size: NA; CDR3 length: 14; CDR3 protein: CASSYSRVGGEQFF; CDR3 DNA: TGTGCCAGCAGTTACTCGAGGGTGGGGGGTGAGCAGTTCTTC
D gene: NA; V gene: TRBV5-6; J gene: TRBJ1-6; clone size: NA; CDR3 length: 16; CDR3 protein: CASSLFRGRGNSPLHF; CDR3 DNA: TGTGCCAGCAGCTTGTTCCGGGGTCGGGGTAATTCACCCCTCCACTTT
D gene: TRBD1; V gene: TRBV30; J gene: TRBJ1-6; clone size: once; CDR3 length: 13; CDR3 protein: CAWRDRGDSPLHF; CDR3 DNA: TGTGCCTGGAGAGACAGGGGAGATTCACCCCTCCACTTT
D gene: TRBD1; V gene: TRBV19; J gene: TRBJ1-2; clone size: NA; CDR3 length: 15; CDR3 protein: CASSIGAGGVYGYTF; CDR3 DNA: TGTGCCAGTAGTATAGGGGCAGGGGGCGTCTATGGCTACACCTTC
D gene: TRBD2; V gene: TRBV3-1/TRBV3-2; J gene: TRBJ2-2; clone size: NA; CDR3 length: 16; CDR3 protein: CASRRAGGPATGELFF; CDR3 DNA: TGTGCCAGCAGGCGAGCGGGAGGGCCGGCCACCGGGGAGCTGTTTTTT
D gene: TRBD1; V gene: TRBV6-5; J gene: TRBJ2-1; clone size: NA; CDR3 length: 12; CDR3 protein: CASSRQGYEQFF; CDR3 DNA: TGTGCCAGCAGTCGACAGGGGTATGAGCAGTTCTTC
D gene: NA; V gene: TRBV7-8; J gene: TRBJ2-2; clone size: NA; CDR3 length: 13; CDR3 protein: CASSILITGELFF; CDR3 DNA: TGTGCCAGCAGCATACTCATCACCGGGGAGCTGTTTTTT
D gene: TRBD2; V gene: TRBV19; J gene: TRBJ2-3; clone size: NA; CDR3 length: 14; CDR3 protein: CASSPSGNSDTQYF; CDR3 DNA: TGTGCCAGTAGTCCCAGCGGGAACTCTGATACGCAGTATTTT